The clone carrying this T cell receptor beta chain has a handful of counts. These data originate in a study of blood T cell repertoires in COVID-19. On the study more broadly: COVID-19 samples, acute and convalescent, were from the United States, Italy and Spain.

Cohort 3 donors were reported recovered after two negative PCRs, clearance, or symptom resolution. CDR1 WNHNN and CDR2 SYGVQD come from the germline V gene (reference sequence). The CDR3 contains 13 residues. Trimming shortened V by 3 bases and J by 5 bases, and 8 bases separated the two germline ends. TCRdb's copy holds only in-frame clones and misses some; the assay was immunoSEQ multiplex PCR. The table lists 200,000 to 250,000 clones, roughly nine tenths of them singletons. The chain employs TRBV10-1 and TRBJ1-5; D not resolved. The TCR comes from a woman under 40 who had recovered from COVID-19. The sample consisted of PBMCs or T cells enriched from blood (not recorded which). CDR3 sequence reads: CASSEQPYQPQHF. CDR3 nucleotide sequence: TGCGCCAGCAGTGAACAGCCTTATCAGCCCCAGCATTTT.